One sample yielded the 13 T cell receptor beta chains listed below, sequenced in a study of cytomegalovirus exposure and HLA in healthy donors. The PCR used 60 Vbeta and 13 Jbeta primers. TCRdb keeps only in-frame clones here, not all; method: immunoSEQ multiplex PCR. The sample has some 180,000 clones, around 83% seen once. The specimen was PBMCs. These receptors originate from a middle-aged man in good health and CMV-seropositive.

The genes are TRBV5-8 and TRBJ2-7; no firm D call. CDR3 length: 9 residues. CDR1 is SGHTS, CDR2 YDEGEE, per germline. CDR3 sequence (DNA): TGTCTTGCCGGCTACGAGCAGTACTTC. This encodes CLAGYEQYF.

V and J are TRBV29-1 and TRBJ2-2; TRBD2 is a possible D gene (6 bases). V shed 4 bases and J shed 2 bases, with 11 bases lying between them. This CDR3 contains 14 residues. CDR1 SQVTM and CDR2 ANQGSEA come from the germline V gene. CDR3 DNA sequence: TGCAGCGTTGCCCCGGGACTCAACACCGGGGAGCTGTTTTTT. Translated, it gives CSVAPGLNTGELFF.

The chain recombines TRBV27 with TRBJ2-2; 13 bases match TRBD2. Losses at the gene ends were 5 bases for V and 4 bases for J; bases not matched to a gene: 10. This CDR3 contains 18 residues. From germline, CDR1 is MNHEY and CDR2 SMNVEV (reference sequence). The CDR3 is CASSVRTSGSFGTGELFF. Written as DNA, the CDR3 is TGTGCCAGCAGTGTCCGGACTAGCGGGAGCTTCGGCACCGGGGAGCTGTTTTTT.

On this clone itself: Its ends do not fully match the called genes, so a read error is possible. J is TRBJ1-2 and V is TRBV7-9; 7 bases are shared with TRBD1. CDR1 and CDR2 (germline): SEHNR, FQNEAQ (reference sequence). The CDR3 loop spans 15 amino acids. In DNA, the CDR3 is TGTTCCAGCAGCTCCTCGTCAGGGGGGAGTAACGGCTACACCTTC. It yields the protein CSSSSSSGGSNGYTF. The entire variable domain, with the rest obtained from reference TRBV7-9 and TRBJ1-2, is as follows: DTGVSQNPRHKITKRGQNVTFRCDPISEHNRLYWYRQTLGQGPEFLTYFQNEAQLEKSRLLSDRFSAERPKGSFSTLEIQRTEQGDSAMYLCSSSSSSGGSNGYTFGSGTRLTVV.

V gene TRBV5-6 combines with J gene TRBJ2-5; 11 bases fit TRBD2. There are 15 residues in the CDR3. The trim removed 0 bases at V and 5 bases at J, leaving 3 bases unmatched. CDR1 SGHDT and CDR2 YYEEEE come from the germline V gene. Here the CDR3 reads CASSLGIAGGETQYF. CDR3 sequence (DNA): TGTGCCAGCAGCTTGGGGATAGCGGGAGGGGAGACCCAGTACTTC.

The rearrangement uses TRBV7-9 and TRBJ1-2; 7 bases are shared with TRBD1. The CDR3 has 16 amino acids. Germline V gene sequence: CDR1 SEHNR, CDR2 FQNEAQ (reference sequence). V lost 1 base and J lost 5; bases outside the gene matches: 10. The CDR3 spells CASSLGIPGQSYGYTF. The CDR3 DNA sequence: TGTGCCAGCAGCTTAGGTATCCCGGGACAGAGTTATGGCTACACCTTC.

The chain is built from TRBV15 and TRBJ2-2; 7 bases match TRBD2. The CDR3 extends over 15 amino acids. Germline CDR1 reads LNHNV; CDR2 reads YYDKDF (reference sequence). Unmatched junction bases numbered 6, after V lost 0 bases and J lost 8 bases. The CDR3 nucleotides read TGTGCCACCAGCAGAGAAACCGACGGGAGGGGGGAGCTGTTTTTT. Amino acid sequence: CATSRETDGRGELFF.

The J gene is TRBJ2-3, the V gene TRBV6-5, with a tentative D call TRBD1 (5 bases). The V and J ends lost 6 bases and 5 bases respectively, with 9 bases between them. CDR1 MNHEY and CDR2 SVGAGI come from the germline V gene. CDR3 size: 12 residues. CDR3 sequence: CASSRQRDTQYF. The CDR3 DNA reads as TGTGCCAGCAGCCGACAGCGAGATACGCAGTATTTT.

Only a few counts were recorded for this clone. The V gene is TRBV19, the J gene TRBJ2-1, with TRBD1 matching 9 bases. CDR3 length equals 14 residues. Germline CDR1 reads LNHDA; CDR2 reads SQIVND (reference sequence). With V trimmed by 5 bases and J by 7 bases, 6 bases remained unmatched. Written as DNA, the CDR3 is TGTGCCAGTAGTGAACAGGGGGCGGGTAATGAGCAGTTCTTC. Translated, it gives CASSEQGAGNEQFF.

This clone has only a few counts. The V call is TRBV5-1, the J call TRBJ2-1; 10 nucleotides align to TRBD2. The CDR3 is 19 amino acids. The V gene's germline CDR1 is SGHRS and CDR2 YFSETQ. V gave up 0 bases and J gave up 5 bases; unmatched junction bases: 14. Written as DNA, the CDR3 is TGCGCCAGCAGCTTGGAGGCTAGCGGGAGTATATATCGGGACAATGAGCAGTTCTTC. Amino acid sequence: CASSLEASGSIYRDNEQFF.

V usage is TRBV27 and J usage is TRBJ2-5; 14 nucleotides line up with TRBD2. This CDR3 is 15 amino acids long. With V trimmed by 6 bases and J by 5 bases, 5 bases remained unmatched. Looked up from germline, CDR1 is MNHEY and CDR2 is SMNVEV (reference sequence). Here the CDR3 reads CASSSRTSGGETQYF. As DNA, the CDR3 is TGTGCCAGCAGCTCCCGGACTAGCGGGGGGGAGACCCAGTACTTC.

This clone was recorded a few times. The chain carries TRBV28 and TRBJ2-7; D might be TRBD1 (5 bases). CDR1 is MDHEN and CDR2 is SYDVKM in the germline V gene. This CDR3 contains 14 residues. V was pared by 1 base and J by 0 bases, with 7 bases between. This chain's CDR3 is CASSLYDSSYEQYF. The CDR3 DNA reads TGTGCCAGCAGTTTATATGACAGCTCCTACGAGCAGTACTTC. The whole variable domain, filled in from reference TRBV28 and TRBJ2-7, reads DVKVTQSSRYLVKRTGEKVFLECVQDMDHENMFWYRQDPGLGLRLIYFSYDVKMKEKGDIPEGYSVSREKKERFSLILESASTNQTSMYLCASSLYDSSYEQYFGPGTRLTVT.

This chain links TRBV19 with TRBJ2-1; possibly TRBD2 for D (6 bases). The CDR3 contains 16 residues. From germline, CDR1 is LNHDA and CDR2 SQIVND (reference sequence). Trimming stripped 6 bases from V and 6 bases from J, with 21 bases between. In nucleotides, the CDR3 is TGTGCCAGTAGCCGTACTAGCCCGCCTTTGAGCAATGAGCAGTTCTTC. Amino acid sequence: CASSRTSPPLSNEQFF.